The rows below give T cell receptor beta chains drawn from one sample of a study of T-cell reconstitution after alpha-beta-depleted transplantation in children. TCRdb reanalysed the PCR reads using MiXCR and keeps one entry per CDR3 protein. The table shows 25,000 to 35,000 distinct CDR3 sequences, with around 7% occurring only once. The material sequenced was peripheral blood, taken 60 days after TCRalphabeta/CD19-depleted stem cell transplant. The receptor source for this set is a child less than two years old who had a stem cell transplant for acute myeloid leukemia, so the T cells may come from the graft donor. CDR3s include the opening cysteine and the closing phenylalanine or tryptophan. A D gene is named only where the DNA matches it firmly. Clone size is stated in some rows and not others, as once, few, many or a class when expanded.

J | V | D | size | CDR3 | DNA
TRBJ2-3 | TRBV4-2 | TRBD2 | many | CASSLHSPGTTTDTQYF | TGTGCCAGCAGCCTCCATTCCCCGGGGACTACAACAGATACGCAGTATTTT
TRBJ2-5 | TRBV3-1 | TRBD2 | many | CASSQDTLGGKTQYF | TGTGCCAGCAGCCAAGACACATTGGGGGGGAAGACCCAGTACTTC
TRBJ2-5 | TRBV4-2 | TRBD2 | many | CASSQDAVAGRRTQYF | TGTGCCAGCAGCCAAGATGCGGTAGCGGGGCGTAGGACCCAGTACTTC
TRBJ2-1 | TRBV29-1 | TRBD2 | many | CSVSPGGMDIAANEQFF | TGCAGCGTGTCCCCGGGGGGGATGGACATAGCTGCCAATGAGCAGTTCTTC
TRBJ1-1 | TRBV29-1 | NA | many | CSVVRGTEAFF | TGCAGCGTTGTAAGGGGCACTGAAGCTTTCTTT
TRBJ2-7 | TRBV11-1 | TRBD2 | many | CASSLGGRGSEQYF | TGTGCCAGCAGCTTAGGCGGGAGAGGAAGCGAGCAGTACTTC
TRBJ2-7 | TRBV28 | TRBD1 | many | CASSPRDRGEQYF | TGTGCCAGCAGTCCCCGGGACAGAGGCGAGCAGTACTTC
TRBJ2-1 | TRBV27 | NA | many | CASHPGSYNEQFF | TGTGCCAGTCATCCTGGGTCCTACAATGAGCAGTTCTTC
TRBJ2-2 | TRBV10-3 | TRBD2 | many | CAISVRLAENTGELFF | TGTGCCATCAGTGTGCGACTAGCGGAGAACACCGGGGAGCTGTTTTTT
TRBJ2-7 | TRBV5-1 | NA | many | CASKGDPYEQYF | TGCGCCAGCAAAGGGGATCCGTACGAGCAGTACTTC
TRBJ1-1 | TRBV29-1 | NA | many | CSVTTPPEAFF | TGCAGCGTCACAACCCCTCCTGAAGCTTTCTTT
TRBJ2-7 | TRBV6-6 | NA | many | CASKKAPYEQYF | TGTGCCAGCAAAAAGGCCCCCTACGAGCAGTACTTC
TRBJ2-7 | TRBV9 | NA | many | CASSVEGRPYEQYF | TGTGCCAGCAGCGTAGAGGGGCGCCCCTACGAGCAGTACTTC
TRBJ1-2 | TRBV18 | NA | few | CASSVPGRLLPYGYTF | TGTGCCAGCTCCGTTCCCGGCCGCCTCCTACCCTATGGCTACACCTTC
TRBJ2-7 | TRBV4-2 | TRBD1 | many | CASSHPSDRYLEQYF | TGTGCCAGCAGCCACCCCTCGGACAGGTATCTCGAGCAGTACTTC
TRBJ2-2 | TRBV29-1 | NA | many | CSTLKGSGELFF | TGCAGCACCCTGAAGGGTTCCGGGGAGCTGTTTTTT
TRBJ1-1 | TRBV7-2 | NA | many | CASSLDRIMNTEAFF | TGTGCCAGCAGCTTGGACAGAATCATGAACACTGAAGCTTTCTTT
TRBJ1-5 | TRBV7-8 | NA | many | CASSLTRTANQPQHF | TGTGCCAGCAGCTTAACTAGGACGGCGAATCAGCCCCAGCATTTT
TRBJ2-5 | TRBV28 | NA | many | CASRVGTFKTQYF | TGTGCCAGCAGGGTAGGGACTTTTAAGACCCAGTACTTC
TRBJ2-4 | TRBV7-2 | NA | many | CASSFGLAKNIQYF | TGTGCCAGCAGCTTCGGGTTAGCCAAAAACATTCAGTACTTC
TRBJ2-7 | TRBV7-2 | TRBD1 | many | CASRPRTGGLEQYF | TGTGCCAGCAGACCCCGGACAGGGGGTCTCGAGCAGTACTTC
TRBJ2-3 | TRBV20-1 | TRBD2 | NA | CSARPAGGTDTQYF | TGCAGTGCTAGGCCAGCGGGGGGTACAGATACGCAGTATTTT
TRBJ2-3 | TRBV30 | NA | NA | CAWSGEYPGALRGTDTQYF | TGTGCCTGGAGTGGCGAGTACCCGGGAGCGTTGAGAGGCACAGATACGCAGTATTTT
TRBJ1-2 | TRBV6-5 | TRBD1 | NA | CASSYSRGGGYGYTF | TGTGCCAGCAGTTACTCGAGAGGGGGCGGCTATGGCTACACCTTC
TRBJ2-7 | TRBV5-1 | TRBD1 | many | CASSLRPGQYYEQYF | TGCGCCAGCAGCTTGCGGCCGGGACAGTACTACGAGCAGTACTTC
TRBJ2-2 | TRBV4-1 | TRBD2 | many | CASSATPRASGYTGELFF | TGCGCCAGCAGCGCGACCCCGCGGGCTAGCGGTTACACCGGGGAGCTGTTTTTT
TRBJ2-2 | TRBV19 | NA | many | CASSIGGELFF | TGTGCCAGTAGTATCGGCGGGGAGCTGTTTTTT
TRBJ2-3 | TRBV9 | TRBD2 | many | CASSVSQRGGPDTQYF | TGTGCCAGCAGCGTCTCCCAGCGGGGGGGCCCGGATACGCAGTATTTT
TRBJ2-7 | TRBV5-1 | NA | many | CASSLARQGEQYF | TGCGCCAGCAGCTTGGCCAGGCAGGGGGAGCAGTACTTC
TRBJ2-2 | TRBV29-1 | NA | many | CSVGLGDTGELFF | TGCAGCGTCGGCCTAGGGGACACCGGGGAGCTGTTTTTT
TRBJ2-5 | TRBV7-2 | NA | many | CASSLRKGTQYF | TGTGCCAGCAGCCTAAGGAAAGGGACCCAGTACTTC
TRBJ2-4 | TRBV6-1 | NA | many | CASSERASSLAKNIQYF | TGTGCCAGCAGTGAAAGGGCCAGTTCTTTAGCCAAAAACATTCAGTACTTC
TRBJ2-2 | TRBV12-3/TRBV12-4 | TRBD1 | many | CASSLARTGAGELFF | TGTGCCAGCAGTTTAGCTCGCACAGGGGCCGGGGAGCTGTTTTTT
TRBJ2-2 | TRBV7-9 | NA | many | CASSLTVRKGELFF | TGTGCCAGCAGCTTAACCGTAAGGAAAGGGGAGCTGTTTTTT
TRBJ2-1 | TRBV9 | TRBD2 | many | CASSVGPGTRRNEQFF | TGTGCCAGCAGCGTAGGACCCGGGACTAGAAGGAATGAGCAGTTCTTC
TRBJ1-5 | TRBV7-2 | NA | many | CASSLKPVQGGQPQHF | TGTGCCAGCAGCTTAAAGCCCGTCCAGGGTGGACAGCCCCAGCATTTT
TRBJ2-7 | TRBV4-3 | TRBD2 | many | CASSQGTSFSYEQYF | TGCGCCAGCAGCCAAGGGACTAGCTTCTCCTACGAGCAGTACTTC
TRBJ2-3 | TRBV13 | NA | many | CASSTRDTRLDTQYF | TGTGCCAGCAGCACCCGGGACACCAGGCTGGATACGCAGTATTTT
TRBJ1-1 | TRBV7-9 | NA | many | CASSPGWLPEAFF | TGTGCCAGCAGCCCGGGTTGGCTCCCGGAAGCTTTCTTT
TRBJ2-7 | TRBV7-2 | NA | many | CASSSPPGVEQYF | TGTGCCAGCAGCTCCCCCCCCGGGGTCGAGCAGTACTTC
TRBJ2-2 | TRBV24-1 | NA | many | CATSWAGGSTGELFF | TGTGCCACCAGTTGGGCGGGCGGATCTACCGGGGAGCTGTTTTTT
TRBJ2-1 | TRBV13 | NA | many | CASSFGINEQFF | TGTGCCAGCAGCTTTGGTATCAATGAGCAGTTCTTC
TRBJ2-7 | TRBV25-1 | TRBD1 | many | CATLGQGRLLHSAYEQYF | TGTGCCACCCTGGGACAGGGGAGGCTCCTTCACTCCGCCTACGAGCAGTACTTC
TRBJ2-3 | TRBV10-2 | NA | many | CASSEGFWGDTQYF | TGCGCCAGCAGTGAGGGATTCTGGGGTGATACGCAGTATTTT
TRBJ2-7 | TRBV20-1 | TRBD1 | many | CSASTGGIEQYF | TGCAGTGCTAGTACAGGGGGTATCGAGCAGTACTTC
TRBJ2-3 | TRBV12-3/TRBV12-4 | NA | many | CASSFPAEFTDTQYF | TGTGCCAGCAGTTTCCCAGCGGAGTTCACAGATACGCAGTATTTT
TRBJ2-7 | TRBV5-6 | TRBD1 | many | CASRKKGASSYEQYF | TGTGCCAGCCGAAAAAAGGGGGCCTCCTCCTACGAGCAGTACTTC
TRBJ2-3 | TRBV7-9 | NA | few | CASSLGRQKSTDTQYF | TGTGCCAGCAGCTTGGGGCGGCAAAAGAGCACAGATACGCAGTATTTT
TRBJ2-5 | TRBV20-1 | TRBD2 | many | CSATTTPGGKETQYF | TGCAGTGCCACCACTACGCCGGGGGGTAAAGAGACCCAGTACTTC
TRBJ2-2 | TRBV27 | NA | many | CASGMLAGELFF | TGTGCCAGCGGGATGCTTGCCGGGGAGCTGTTTTTT
TRBJ2-7 | TRBV25-1 | TRBD1 | many | CASSVRDSYEQYF | TGTGCCAGCAGTGTCCGGGACAGCTACGAGCAGTACTTC
TRBJ1-2 | TRBV12-3/TRBV12-4 | TRBD1 | many | CASRHRGQGYGYTF | TGTGCCAGCAGGCACAGGGGACAAGGGTATGGCTACACCTTC
TRBJ2-1 | TRBV25-1 | NA | many | CASSRVAAYNEQFF | TGTGCCAGCAGTAGGGTAGCGGCTTACAATGAGCAGTTCTTC
TRBJ1-4 | TRBV7-9 | TRBD1 | many | CASSPTGDEKLFF | TGTGCCAGCAGCCCGACAGGGGATGAAAAACTGTTTTTT
TRBJ2-7 | TRBV20-1 | NA | many | CSARTGPAPSYEQYF | TGCAGTGCTCGAACAGGACCCGCGCCCTCCTACGAGCAGTACTTC
TRBJ2-5 | TRBV6-6 | NA | NA | CASGPRTQYF | TGTGCCAGCGGGCCCCGGACCCAGTACTTC